This T cell receptor (beta chain) was sequenced for a study of shared clonotypes between healthy human individuals. Repertoires were generated with immunoSEQ multiplex PCR, while TCRdb's copy carries only in-frame clones and drops some. Of a few hundred thousand clones in the sample, more than 70% were seen once. Per germline, CDR1 MNHEY and CDR2 SMNVEV (reference sequence). V was pared by 2 bases and J by 0 bases, with 11 bases between. This CDR3 spans 16 amino acids. Sequencing was carried out using PBMCs. This TCR was sampled from a woman aged 40 to 55 in good health. Some clones in this sample may be carry-over from other donors' samples. The chain joins TRBV27 to TRBJ2-1; perhaps TRBD2 as D (6 bases). In DNA form, the CDR3 reads TGTGCCAGCAGTTTAGGCACTAGCTTCTCCTACAATGAGCAGTTCTTC. Its translation is CASSLGTSFSYNEQFF.